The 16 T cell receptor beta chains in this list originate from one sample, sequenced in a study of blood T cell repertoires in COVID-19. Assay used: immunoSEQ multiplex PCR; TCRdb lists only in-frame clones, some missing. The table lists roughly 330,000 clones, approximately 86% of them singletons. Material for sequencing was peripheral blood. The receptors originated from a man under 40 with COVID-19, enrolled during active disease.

In DNA form, the CDR3 reads TGTGCCAGCACAGGGGGCACAGATACGCAGTATTTT. Protein: CASTGGTDTQYF. The chain has TRBV25-1 and TRBJ2-3, with a possible D match to TRBD1 (6 bases). Trimming shortened V by 7 bases and J by 1 base, and 6 bases separated the two germline ends. CDR3 length equals 12 residues. CDR1 is MGHDK and CDR2 is SYGVNS in the germline V gene.

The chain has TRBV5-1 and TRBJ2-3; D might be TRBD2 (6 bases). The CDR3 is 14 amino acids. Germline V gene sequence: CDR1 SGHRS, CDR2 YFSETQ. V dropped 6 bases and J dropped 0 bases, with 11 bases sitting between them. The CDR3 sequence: CASTEGPSTDTQYF. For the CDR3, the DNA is TGCGCCAGCACGGAGGGGCCCAGCACAGATACGCAGTATTTT.

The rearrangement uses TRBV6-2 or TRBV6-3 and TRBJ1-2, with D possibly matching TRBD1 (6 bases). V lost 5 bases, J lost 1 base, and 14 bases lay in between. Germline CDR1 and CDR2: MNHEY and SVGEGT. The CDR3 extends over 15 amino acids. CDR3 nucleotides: TGTGCCAGCAGTGACCCCGGGACAAGTAACTATGGCTACACCTTC. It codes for CASSDPGTSNYGYTF.

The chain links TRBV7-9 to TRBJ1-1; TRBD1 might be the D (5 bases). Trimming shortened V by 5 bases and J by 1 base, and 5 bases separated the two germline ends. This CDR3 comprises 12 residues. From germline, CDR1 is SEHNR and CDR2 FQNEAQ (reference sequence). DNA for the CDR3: TGTGCCAGCAGCGGACAGAACACTGAAGCTTTCTTT. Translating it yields CASSGQNTEAFF.

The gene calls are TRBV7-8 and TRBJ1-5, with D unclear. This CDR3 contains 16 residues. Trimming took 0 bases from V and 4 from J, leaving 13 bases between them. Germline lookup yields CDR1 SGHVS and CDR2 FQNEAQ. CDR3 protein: CASSLAYSQRNQPQHF. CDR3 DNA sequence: TGTGCCAGCAGCTTAGCTTATTCGCAGCGGAATCAGCCCCAGCATTTT.

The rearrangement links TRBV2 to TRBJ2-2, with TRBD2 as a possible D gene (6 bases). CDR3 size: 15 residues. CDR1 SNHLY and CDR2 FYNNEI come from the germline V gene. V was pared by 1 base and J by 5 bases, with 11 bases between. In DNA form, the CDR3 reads TGTGCCAGCAGTGAAGGCGCGGGGCGGACCGGGGAGCTGTTTTTT. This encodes CASSEGAGRTGELFF. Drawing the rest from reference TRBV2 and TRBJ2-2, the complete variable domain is EPEVTQTPSHQVTQMGQEVILRCVPISNHLYFYWYRQILGQKVEFLVSFYNNEISEKSEIFDDQFSVERPDGSNFTLKIRSTKLEDSAMYFCASSEGAGRTGELFFGEGSRLTVL.

CDR3 amino acids: CASSRTGAGGYTEAFF. The CDR3 nucleotides read TGTGCCAGCAGTCGGACAGGGGCGGGAGGCTATACTGAAGCTTTCTTT. This chain joins TRBV7-9 and TRBJ1-1; 9 bases are shared with TRBD1. V lost 6 bases to trimming and J lost 5 bases; unmatched junction nucleotides: 13. CDR3 length: 16 amino acids. The germline V gene encodes CDR1 SEHNR and CDR2 FQNEAQ (reference sequence).

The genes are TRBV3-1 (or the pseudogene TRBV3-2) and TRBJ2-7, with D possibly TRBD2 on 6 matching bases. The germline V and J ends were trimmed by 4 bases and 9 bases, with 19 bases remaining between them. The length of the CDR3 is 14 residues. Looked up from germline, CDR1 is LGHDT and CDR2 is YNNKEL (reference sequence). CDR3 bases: TGTGCCAGCAGCCTCGGACGTCCAACGGAGGGGCAGTACTTC. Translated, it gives CASSLGRPTEGQYF.

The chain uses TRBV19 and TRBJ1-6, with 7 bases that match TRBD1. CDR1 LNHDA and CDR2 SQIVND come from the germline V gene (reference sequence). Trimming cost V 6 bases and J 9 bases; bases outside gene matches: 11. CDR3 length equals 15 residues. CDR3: CASSAWTGATSPLHF. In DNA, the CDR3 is TGTGCCAGTAGCGCCTGGACAGGAGCTACTTCACCCCTCCACTTT.

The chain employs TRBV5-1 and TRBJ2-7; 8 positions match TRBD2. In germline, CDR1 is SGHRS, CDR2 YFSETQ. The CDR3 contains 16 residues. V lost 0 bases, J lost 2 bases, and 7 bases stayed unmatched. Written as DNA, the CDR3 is TGCGCCAGCAGCTTGGACAGCGGGAGTTTACCCTACGAGCAGTACTTC. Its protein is CASSLDSGSLPYEQYF.

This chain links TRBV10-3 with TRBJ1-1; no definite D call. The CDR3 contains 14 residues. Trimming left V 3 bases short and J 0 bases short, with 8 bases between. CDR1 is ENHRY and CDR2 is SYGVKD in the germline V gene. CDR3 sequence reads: CAISDRSLNTEAFF. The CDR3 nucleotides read TGTGCCATCAGTGACAGAAGTTTGAACACTGAAGCTTTCTTT.

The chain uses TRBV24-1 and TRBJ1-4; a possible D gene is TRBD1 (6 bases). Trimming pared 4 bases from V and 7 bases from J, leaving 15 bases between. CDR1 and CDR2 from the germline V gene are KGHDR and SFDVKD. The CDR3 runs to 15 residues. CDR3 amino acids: CATSESDRPFEKLFF. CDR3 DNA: TGTGCCACCAGTGAGTCAGACAGGCCATTTGAAAAACTGTTTTTT.

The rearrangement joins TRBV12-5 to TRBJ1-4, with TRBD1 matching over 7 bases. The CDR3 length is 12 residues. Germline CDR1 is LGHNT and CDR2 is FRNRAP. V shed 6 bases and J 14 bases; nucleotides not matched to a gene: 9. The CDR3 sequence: CASGDRRRGLFF. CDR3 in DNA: TGTGCTAGTGGGGACAGGAGGAGGGGGCTGTTTTTT.

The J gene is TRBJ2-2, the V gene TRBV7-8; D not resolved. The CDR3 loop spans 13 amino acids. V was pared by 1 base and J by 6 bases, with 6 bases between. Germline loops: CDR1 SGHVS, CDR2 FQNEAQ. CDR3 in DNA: TGTGCCAGCAGCTTAGGCCGGGCCGGGGAGCTGTTTTTT. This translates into CASSLGRAGELFF.

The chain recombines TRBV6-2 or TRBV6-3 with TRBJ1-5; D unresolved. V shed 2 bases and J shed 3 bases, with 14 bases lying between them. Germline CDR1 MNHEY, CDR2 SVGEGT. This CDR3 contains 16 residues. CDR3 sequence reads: CASSYPQLRLNQPQHF. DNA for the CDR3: TGTGCCAGCAGTTACCCCCAACTACGACTCAATCAGCCCCAGCATTTT.

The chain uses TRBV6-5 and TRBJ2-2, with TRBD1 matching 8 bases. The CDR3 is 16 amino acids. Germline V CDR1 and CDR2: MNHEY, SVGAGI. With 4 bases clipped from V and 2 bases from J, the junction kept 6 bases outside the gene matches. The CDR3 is CASSSRTGTNTGELFF. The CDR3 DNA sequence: TGTGCCAGCAGTTCCCGGACAGGGACAAACACCGGGGAGCTGTTTTTT.